The 14 T cell receptor beta chains below all came from one sample that was sequenced in a study of blood T cell repertoires in COVID-19. Generated by immunoSEQ multiplex PCR, the TCRdb table keeps only in-frame clones and is missing some. The table has about 270,000 clones, 81% seen once; the top ten hold around 3%. The sequenced sample consisted of peripheral blood. The origin of the receptors is an older woman with active or convalescent COVID-19.

The chain uses TRBV7-9 and TRBJ1-1; tentative D call: TRBD1 (6 bases). Trimming took 5 bases from V and 0 from J, leaving 16 bases between them. CDR1 is SEHNR and CDR2 is FQNEAQ in the germline V gene (reference sequence). This CDR3 has 16 amino acids. For the CDR3, the DNA is TGTGCCAGCAGCCCGTACAGGGACCCGATGAACACTGAAGCTTTCTTT. Its protein is CASSPYRDPMNTEAFF. The full variable domain, completed using reference TRBV7-9 and TRBJ1-1, is DTGVSQNPRHKITKRGQNVTFRCDPISEHNRLYWYRQTLGQGPEFLTYFQNEAQLEKSRLLSDRFSAERPKGSFSTLEIQRTEQGDSAMYLCASSPYRDPMNTEAFFGQGTRLTVV.

The genes are TRBV15 and TRBJ1-1, with 7 bases matching TRBD1. The CDR3 consists of 14 residues. Germline-derived CDR1 and CDR2 are LNHNV and YYDKDF (reference sequence). J lost 5 bases, V lost 2 bases, and 5 bases had no gene match. CDR3 sequence: CATSRQGVTTEAFF. The CDR3 DNA sequence: TGTGCCACCAGCAGACAGGGGGTGACGACTGAAGCTTTCTTT.

This rearrangement joins TRBV27 to TRBJ1-2; no clear D. This CDR3 has 13 amino acids. V was shortened by 6 bases and J by 6 bases, with 14 bases between the two germline ends. Germline V gene lookup returns CDR1 MNHEY and CDR2 SMNVEV (reference sequence). The CDR3 sequence is CASRPREVDGYTF. In DNA, the CDR3 is TGTGCCAGCAGGCCCCGGGAAGTGGATGGCTACACCTTC.

The chain links TRBV4-3 to TRBJ1-5, with D unresolved. Germline V lookup: CDR1 LGHNA, CDR2 YSLEER. The V end was cut by 0 bases, the J end by 6 bases, with 6 bases between. The CDR3 covers 13 residues. The CDR3 spells CASSQDLRQPQHF. CDR3 sequence (DNA): TGCGCCAGCAGCCAAGATCTTCGTCAGCCCCAGCATTTT.

The chain links TRBV7-2 to TRBJ1-6; 7 bases agree with TRBD1. The CDR3 extends over 15 amino acids. Germline CDR1 SGHTA, CDR2 FQGNSA. The trim removed 5 bases at V and 7 bases at J, leaving 8 bases unmatched. The CDR3 sequence is CASSKSGTENSPLHF. Here the CDR3 DNA reads TGTGCCAGCAGCAAGTCCGGGACAGAAAATTCACCCCTCCACTTT. The whole variable domain, remainder taken from reference TRBV7-2 and TRBJ1-6, is GAGVSQSPSNKVTEKGKDVELRCDPISGHTALYWYRQSLGQGLEFLIYFQGNSAPDKSGLPSDRFSAERTGGSVSTLTIQRTQQEDSAVYLCASSKSGTENSPLHFGNGTRLTVT.

The chain couples TRBV2 to TRBJ2-5; 7 bases align to TRBD1. The CDR3 consists of 14 residues. In germline, CDR1 is SNHLY, CDR2 FYNNEI. Trimming took 4 bases from V and 1 from J; bases not matched to a gene: 3. The CDR3, as DNA: TGTGCCAGCAGTGGGACAGGCCGCCAAGAGACCCAGTACTTC. Amino acid sequence: CASSGTGRQETQYF.

This clone appeared a few times. The chain employs TRBV7-2 and TRBJ1-5; D gene ambiguous. The CDR3 has 13 amino acids. CDR1 and CDR2 from the germline V gene are SGHTA and FQGNSA. Trimming took off 3 bases at V and 5 bases at J, with 8 bases between the two ends. As DNA, the CDR3 is TGTGCCAGCAGCTTTCACGGAGATCAGCCCCAGCATTTT. The encoded protein is CASSFHGDQPQHF.

This chain joins TRBV19 and TRBJ1-4; D unresolved. The CDR3 has 16 amino acids. Germline V lookup: CDR1 LNHDA, CDR2 SQIVND (reference sequence). V was pared by 1 base and J by 0 bases, with 9 bases between. CDR3 DNA: TGTGCCAGTAGTATAGCCCCACTCGCAACTAATGAAAAACTGTTTTTT. Translated, it gives CASSIAPLATNEKLFF.

The chain joins TRBV7-9 to TRBJ2-1, with 9 positions matching TRBD1. V lost 3 bases and J lost 6; bases outside the gene matches: 9. This CDR3 is built from 16 residues. Looked up from germline, CDR1 is SEHNR and CDR2 is FQNEAQ (reference sequence). CDR3 bases: TGTGCCAGCAGCTTTGCCACGACAGGGGGGCGCAATGAGCAGTTCTTC. Amino acids: CASSFATTGGRNEQFF.

This clone was observed a few times. The chain uses TRBV7-9 and TRBJ2-3; 8 bases are shared with TRBD2. This CDR3 has 15 residues. V was pared by 5 bases and J by 1 base, with 5 bases of the junction left unmatched. In germline, CDR1 is SEHNR, CDR2 FQNEAQ (reference sequence). The CDR3 coding sequence is TGTGCCAGCAGCGCCACGGGGGGGCGCACAGATACGCAGTATTTT. Amino acid sequence: CASSATGGRTDTQYF.

This clone was counted between two and nine times. V and J are TRBV13 and TRBJ1-3, with D perhaps TRBD1 (5 bases). The V and J ends lost 2 bases and 8 bases respectively, with 13 bases between them. Germline-derived CDR1 and CDR2 are PRHDT and FYEKMQ (reference sequence). The CDR3 covers 14 residues. The DNA of the CDR3 is TGTGCCAGCAGCTTACGGAAAGGGGCTGACACCATATATTTT. Its protein product is CASSLRKGADTIYF.

The rearrangement joins TRBV7-2 to TRBJ2-7, with D perhaps TRBD1 (7 bases). This CDR3 has 14 amino acids. The V and J ends lost 3 bases and 4 bases respectively, with 13 bases between them. Germline V gene sequence: CDR1 SGHTA, CDR2 FQGNSA. CDR3 DNA: TGTGCCAGCAGCTTTGGGGGGACAGCTTACGAGCAGTACTTC. Residues: CASSFGGTAYEQYF.

This chain uses TRBV27 with TRBJ1-5; D is perhaps TRBD1 (5 bases). CDR3 length equals 15 residues. V lost 2 bases, J lost 5 bases, and 13 bases lay in between. Per germline, CDR1 MNHEY and CDR2 SMNVEV (reference sequence). The CDR3: CASSLARAYDQPQHF. CDR3 nucleotide sequence: TGTGCCAGCAGTTTAGCCAGGGCGTACGATCAGCCCCAGCATTTT.

This rearrangement joins TRBV7-9 to TRBJ2-7; 8 bases are a match to TRBD1. This CDR3 region has 15 residues. CDR1 and CDR2 (germline): SEHNR, FQNEAQ (reference sequence). J was trimmed by 5 bases and V by 5 bases; bases with no gene match: 11. CDR3 bases: TGTGCCAGCAGCACAACCCCGACAGGGGAGGACGAGCAGTACTTC. This encodes CASSTTPTGEDEQYF.